Listed below are T cell receptor beta chains from one sample, sequenced in a study of blood T cell repertoires in COVID-19. Some clones are missing from TCRdb's copy, which holds only in-frame ones; the method was immunoSEQ multiplex PCR. Altogether 110,000 or so clones are present, over 70% being singletons, with the ten largest covering approximately 1.5%. The source material was peripheral blood. The receptors here all came from a man aged 50 or older with acute or convalescent COVID-19. CDR3s include the opening cysteine and the closing phenylalanine or tryptophan. Each record gives: V gene, J gene, CDR3 protein.

>TRBV28|TRBJ1-4
CASSFRQGRRRLFF
>TRBV10-3|TRBJ1-2
CATIPGQDYGYTF
>TRBV9|TRBJ2-1
CASSRTSPNEQFF
>TRBV5-1|TRBJ1-1
CASSLLTGGDTEAFF
>TRBV28|TRBJ2-5
CASSLGSGTVSRETQYF
>TRBV7-2|TRBJ2-3
CASSLSPSGGTDTQYF
>TRBV28|TRBJ1-1
CASSPSDTNTEAFF
>TRBV5-6|TRBJ2-1
CASSPWDREMNEQFF
>TRBV24-1|TRBJ1-3
CATSAGGAGNTIYF
>TRBV19|TRBJ1-3
CASSILTGNVRNTIYF
>TRBV10-1|TRBJ1-1
CASSDTLQGTNTEAFF
>TRBV7-2|TRBJ2-7
CASSHRDRGYYEQYF
>TRBV10-3|TRBJ2-1
CAITSGGHNEQFF
>TRBV4-2|TRBJ2-2
CASSHSEGAETNTGELFF
>TRBV10-1|TRBJ1-2
CASSQGGRGAYGYTF
>TRBV6-5|TRBJ1-4
CASRRYREGEKLFF
>TRBV24-1|TRBJ2-7
CATSGTNRDEQYF
>TRBV6-5|TRBJ2-4
CASSKGISNIQYF
>TRBV9|TRBJ2-1
CASSAGGQAYYNEQFF
>TRBV7-3|TRBJ1-1
CASSFGGGITEAFF
>TRBV29-1|TRBJ1-1
CSASLGVMGTEAFF
>TRBV28|TRBJ2-7
CASSLPDIYEQYF
>TRBV3-1/TRBV3-2|TRBJ2-7
CASSRTTYEQYF
>TRBV5-3|TRBJ1-6
CARSLFVLDSYNSPLHF
>TRBV5-6|TRBJ1-2
CASSLVSGRVYGYTF
>TRBV5-1|TRBJ2-2
CASSLAGDNTGELFF
>TRBV3-1/TRBV3-2|TRBJ1-1
CASSHGGVNTEAFF
>TRBV20-1|TRBJ1-2
CSAGTGDGYTF
>TRBV7-2|TRBJ1-2
CASSAGGVGSYGYTF
>TRBV11-2|TRBJ1-2
CASSLDGIYGYTF
>TRBV6-5|TRBJ2-7
CASSYSFSKHGYEQYF
>TRBV20-1|TRBJ1-1
CSASDRMNTEAFF
>TRBV6-5|TRBJ2-5
CASTPFGEIKETQYF
>TRBV28|TRBJ2-7
CASRRGSTYEQYF
>TRBV6-5|TRBJ1-5
CASSYSNQGGQPQHF
>TRBV5-5|TRBJ2-7
CASSLRVAGSSYEQYF
>TRBV27|TRBJ2-6
CASSFSKGVSGANVLTF
>TRBV6-5|TRBJ1-6
CASSYEGGVNSPLHF
>TRBV6-6|TRBJ2-1
CASSTLDNPYNEQFF
>TRBV18|TRBJ1-1
CASSPSGPTANTEAFF
>TRBV30|TRBJ1-1
CAWSKTRGGTEAFF
>TRBV15|TRBJ1-5
CATSSTKGQSQPQHF
>TRBV24-1|TRBJ1-2
CATSDPRRGYTF
>TRBV6-5|TRBJ1-1
CASSYAEDTEAFF
>TRBV7-8|TRBJ1-2
CASSLAGTKGGYTF